This TCR beta chain was recovered during a study of blood T cell repertoires in COVID-19 (TCRdb year 2020). Background on the whole study: Samples from collaborators originated in the United States, Italy and Spain and spanned both the acute and convalescent phases of COVID-19. The prospective study material was composed of cDNA or gDNA derived from T cells, B-cell-depleted T cells, or PBMCs. Deeply sampled blood TCRbeta repertoires from subjects exposed to, actively infected with, or recovered from COVID-19 were included in the dataset. The repertoires were made available in a free public database intended to serve as a resource for research on the immune response to SARS-CoV-2. The samples were drawn from two sources: the first 160 participants of the ongoing ImmuneRACE study, and 1,254 subjects contributed by 6 global collaborators. Sample metadata almost always included a de-identified subject ID, COVID-19 status, age in years and sex. Where HLA class I and class II types were available, the types were taken from metadata supplied by the sample provider, not from assay-based typing. The investigation overall reported the following: The quantity of clinical and demographic metadata differed by source and by participant and was supplied without curation.

With regard to this clone: Its antigen remains unidentified. Per-base qualities were not stored, and no clone one base away is much larger.

The immunoSEQ Assay, a bias-controlled multiplex PCR, was used to amplify TCRbeta CDR3 regions from genomic DNA. The authors' pipeline ran thus. The number of nucleated cells in each sample was estimated by amplification of reference gene primers within the assay. To quantify the absolute abundance of each unique TCRbeta CDR3 rearrangement, sequence reads were collapsed and filtered. For each sample, productive Simpson clonality was calculated by taking the square root of Simpson's diversity index across productive rearrangements. TCRdb limited this immuneACCESS table to in-frame rearrangements with V and J called. A share of clones is missing; checked studies link under half to unresolved V genes, and the rest is unexplained. Clonal size and the V and J genes are those of that table, whereas D and trimming came from the DNA. The sample table records a few hundred thousand clones; roughly 80% of these occur just once. About 4.3% of the sample comes from the top ten.

Samples from volunteer blood donors who had recovered from COVID-19 were contributed by a second Seattle source. Each collaborating institution followed its own protocols to collect whole blood in K2EDTA tubes. For TCRbeta analysis, collaborators shipped samples in one of three forms: frozen whole blood, isolated PBMCs, or DNA extracted from either of those sample types. CDR1 SNHLY and CDR2 FYNNEI were looked up in the germline V gene. From the cysteine through the phenylalanine, the CDR3 covers 16 amino acids. The DNA shown is the 48-base CDR3, in frame from base 1. Relative to germline, V is missing 5 bases and J is missing 1 base, with 7 bases of the junction outside any gene match.

The receptor comes from a man aged 55 to 69 who had recovered from COVID-19. The material sequenced was peripheral blood. This chain is built from TRBV2 and TRBJ2-5; 10 bases in the middle match TRBD1. CDR3 protein: CASSPTGGGRQETQYF. The bases read TGTGCCAGCAGTCCGACAGGGGGCGGGCGCCAAGAGACCCAGTACTTC.